This is a list of T cell receptor beta chains from one sample in a study of blood T cell repertoires in COVID-19. Here immunoSEQ multiplex PCR was the method, and the copy in TCRdb shows in-frame clones only, minus some. The repertoire holds 25,000 to 30,000 clones, with more than 70% as singletons. The source material was peripheral blood. The receptors here all came from a human donor in a cohort sampled during active COVID-19. Each CDR3 is given with its conserved first and last residue. A D gene is named only where the DNA matches it firmly. The size field is filled for only some rows; it gives once, few, many or a size class.

V: TRBV28; D: TRBD1; size: once; J: TRBJ1-2; DNA: TGTGCCAGCAGTTTTGACAGGGTGGGAGGCTACACCTTC; CDR3: CASSFDRVGGYTF
V: TRBV4-2; D: TRBD1; size: -; J: TRBJ2-7; DNA: TGTGCCAGCAGCCCCGACAGGGCCTACGAGCAGTACTTC; CDR3: CASSPDRAYEQYF
V: TRBV5-6; D: -; size: once; J: TRBJ1-5; DNA: TGTGCCAGCAGCCCAGGGTACTTGAGCAATCAGCCCCAGCATTTT; CDR3: CASSPGYLSNQPQHF
V: TRBV28; D: -; size: -; J: TRBJ2-7; DNA: TGTGCCAGCAGTTTTTGGGGGGTGACCTACGAGCAGTACTTC; CDR3: CASSFWGVTYEQYF
V: TRBV20-1; D: TRBD2; size: -; J: TRBJ2-1; DNA: TGCAGTGCTAGTGCGGGGACTAGCGGGGGAAGTGAGCAGTTCTTC; CDR3: CSASAGTSGGSEQFF
V: TRBV11-2; D: -; size: -; J: TRBJ1-1; DNA: TGTGCCAGCAGTCATCTCCTGACGGGTGGGAACACTGAAGCTTTCTTT; CDR3: CASSHLLTGGNTEAFF
V: TRBV9; D: -; size: -; J: TRBJ2-7; DNA: TGTGCCAGCAGTGGGGACAACCTCTACGAGCAGTACTTC; CDR3: CASSGDNLYEQYF
V: TRBV19; D: -; size: -; J: TRBJ2-2; DNA: TGTGCCAGTAGCCGGGAAGGGGGATGGACCGGGGAGCTGTTTTTT; CDR3: CASSREGGWTGELFF
V: TRBV7-2; D: TRBD1; size: -; J: TRBJ2-3; DNA: TGTGCCAGCAGCCCCCGGGACAGGGGGGGGACAGATACGCAGTATTTT; CDR3: CASSPRDRGGTDTQYF
V: TRBV19; D: -; size: -; J: TRBJ2-2; DNA: TGTGCCAGTTCGACAGGACCTACTAACACCGGGGAGCTGTTTTTT; CDR3: CASSTGPTNTGELFF
V: TRBV5-6; D: TRBD1; size: -; J: TRBJ2-3; DNA: TGTGCCAGCAGCAAGGGGGCTGGACAGTTCACAGATACGCAGTATTTT; CDR3: CASSKGAGQFTDTQYF
V: TRBV6-5; D: -; size: -; J: TRBJ1-5; DNA: TGTGCCGGGGGCAGGGGTGGGCAGCCCCAGCATTTT; CDR3: CAGGRGGQPQHF
V: TRBV5-5; D: -; size: -; J: TRBJ1-6; DNA: TGTGCCAGCAGCCCTTCCGGGGATTCACCCCTCCACTTT; CDR3: CASSPSGDSPLHF